The clone carrying this T cell receptor (beta chain) has only a few counts. Repertoires were generated with immunoSEQ multiplex PCR, while TCRdb's copy carries only in-frame clones and drops some. Among more than 200,000 clones, 85% to 90% were seen once, and the ten largest hold around 5.1%. This sample is part of a study of blood T cell repertoires in COVID-19. About the study: Samples of COVID-19 (acute and convalescent) were obtained from the United States, Italy and Spain.

The CDR3 is 17 amino acids. In germline, CDR1 is LGHDT, CDR2 YNNKEL (reference sequence). V trimming: 3 bases; J trimming: 0 bases; junction bases outside the gene matches: 6. This clonotype was obtained from a woman in her sixties or seventies with COVID-19, enrolled during active disease. The chain carries TRBV3-1 (or the pseudogene TRBV3-2) and TRBJ1-3; 9 bases line up with TRBD1. The sequenced sample consisted of peripheral blood. The CDR3 here is CASSQGQGSLSGNTIYF. CDR3 in DNA: TGTGCCAGCAGCCAGGGACAGGGCTCACTCTCTGGAAACACCATATATTTT.